A single sample is the source of the 11 T cell receptor beta chains below, sequenced in a study of molecular identifiers for immune sequencing clone quantification. TCRdb used MiXCR to reprocess the PCR reads, holding one entry per CDR3 protein. The sample holds hundreds of thousands of distinct CDR3 sequences, 25% seen once. Sample: naive CD8+ T cells from blood, with Jurkat cell RNA spiked in. Documented subset: FACS-sorted CD8+CD4-CCR7+CD45RA+ naive T cells. Receptors were obtained from a human donor in good health. Some libraries in this study had Jurkat cell RNA spiked in.

This clonotype was observed a few times. The CDR3 DNA follows: TGTGCCAGCAGCCCGGGGGGGGGTTTTAGCTCCTACGAGCAGTACTTC. The encoded protein is CASSPGGGFSSYEQYF. This chain joins TRBV7-6 and TRBJ2-7; TRBD2 aligns across 8 bases. V shed 5 bases, J shed 0 bases, and the junction held 9 bases outside the gene matches. Per the germline V gene, CDR1 is SGHVS and CDR2 is FNYEAQ. This CDR3 region has 16 residues.

This clonotype showed up many times. The chain has TRBV6-5 and TRBJ2-3; 9 nucleotides align to TRBD2. Germline V gene lookup returns CDR1 MNHEY and CDR2 SVGAGI. The CDR3 is made up of 16 amino acids. The junction had 6 bases not matched to a gene; V was cut back by 2 bases and J by 3 bases. The CDR3 is CASSYASGGWTDTQYF. CDR3 DNA: TGTGCCAGCAGTTACGCAAGCGGGGGGTGGACAGATACGCAGTATTTT.

As to this clonotype: This likely comes from a read error, as the CDR3 has no conserved phenylalanine or tryptophan at its end. J is TRBJ1-3 and V is TRBV7-9; a weak D match, TRBD1 (5 bases). The CDR3 length is 15 residues. Germline assignment: CDR1 SEHNR and CDR2 FQNEAQ (reference sequence). Trimming stripped 8 bases from V and 2 bases from J, with 16 bases between. The CDR3 here is CASLQPVTAGNTIYY. CDR3 nucleotide sequence: TGTGCCAGCCTTCAACCCGTGACAGCTGGAAACACCATATATTAT.

The J gene is TRBJ2-1, the V gene TRBV19; possible D gene TRBD2, 7 bases. The J call is uncertain, as TRBJ2-7 better fits the DNA end. Germline assignment: CDR1 LNHDA and CDR2 SQIVND (reference sequence). CDR3 length: 14 residues. CDR3 protein: CASSTGGLYNEQYF. The CDR3 DNA reads TGTGCCAGTAGTACCGGGGGGCTCTACAATGAGCAGTACTTC.

Details on this clonotype: With a much larger clone just one base away, this may be a read error. The CDR3 carries no conserved terminal phenylalanine or tryptophan, so it likely arises from a read error. The V gene is TRBV27, the J gene TRBJ2-6; D unclear. The CDR3 covers 15 residues. The germline V gene has CDR1 MNHEY and CDR2 SMNVEV (reference sequence). Trimming pared 7 bases from V and 2 bases from J, leaving 12 bases between. Written as DNA, the CDR3 is TGTGCCAGCACCCCCGGAGTTGCTGGGGCCAACGTCCTGACTCTC. Its protein is CASTPGVAGANVLTL.

This clonotype was observed a handful of times. V usage is TRBV4-3 and J usage is TRBJ2-7, with D unclear. Trimming left V 0 bases short and J 1 base short, with 10 bases between. The CDR3 has 15 residues. Germline V CDR1 and CDR2: LGHNA, YSLEER. The CDR3 is CASSQDISGSYEQYF. CDR3 DNA: TGCGCCAGCAGCCAAGATATCAGTGGGTCCTACGAGCAGTACTTC.

This clonotype was picked up many times. V usage is TRBV2 and J usage is TRBJ2-5, with D possibly TRBD1 on 6 matching bases. Trimming stripped 6 bases from V and 5 bases from J, with 16 bases between. The length of the CDR3 is 14 residues. Germline CDR1 is SNHLY and CDR2 is FYNNEI. The CDR3 nucleotides read TGTGCCAGCAGCGGGACAATAACTGGGGAGACCCAGTACTTC. Translation: CASSGTITGETQYF.

Only a few counts were recorded for this clonotype. The gene calls are TRBV20-1 and TRBJ2-3; 10 bases map to TRBD1. Looked up from germline, CDR1 is DFQATT and CDR2 is SNEGSKA (reference sequence). V lost 1 base to trimming and J lost 3 bases; unmatched junction nucleotides: 7. The CDR3 contains 16 residues. CDR3 nucleotides: TGCAGTGCTAGAGGGGCTGGGACAGGGGAAACAGATACGCAGTATTTT. It specifies CSARGAGTGETDTQYF.

This clonotype was seen at least ten times. The rearrangement links TRBV19 to TRBJ2-6, with D perhaps assigned TRBD1 or TRBD2 (5 bases each). The ends were cut back, 5 bases at V and 4 bases at J, with 12 bases in the middle. The CDR3 is 15 amino acids. Germline-derived CDR1 and CDR2 are LNHDA and SQIVND (reference sequence). DNA for the CDR3: TGTGCCAGTAGTGCCGGGACCCGAGGGGCCAACGTCCTGACTTTC. Amino acid sequence: CASSAGTRGANVLTF. The complete variable domain, with remaining parts taken from reference TRBV19 and TRBJ2-6, reads DGGITQSPKYLFRKEGQNVTLSCEQNLNHDAMYWYRQDPGQGLRLIYYSQIVNDFQKGDIAEGYSVSREKKESFPLTVTSAQKNPTAFYLCASSAGTRGANVLTFGAGSRLTVL.

The V and J genes are TRBV19 and TRBJ1-3; 7 nucleotides agree with TRBD1. Trimming at V came to 10 bases and at J to 0 bases, leaving 9 bases not matched to a gene. From germline, CDR1 is LNHDA and CDR2 SQIVND (reference sequence). The CDR3 runs 15 residues. CDR3 nucleotides: TGTGCCACCCGGACAGGCCCGTCCTCTGGAAACACCATATATTTT. Translating gives CATRTGPSSGNTIYF.

Comment on this clonotype: Being one base from a much bigger clone, this may be a read error. V is TRBV12-3 or TRBV12-4 and J is TRBJ1-1; D is undetermined. CDR3 length equals 13 residues. DNA for the CDR3: TGTGCCAGCAGTTTGTCACCTTTCGCTGAACCTTTCTTT. It translates to CASSLSPFAEPFF.